These 2 T cell receptor beta chains share one sample of origin, sequenced in a study of Ad26.COV2.S vaccination and SARS-CoV-2 variants. Treatment here: roughly 19 received Ad26.COV2.S at low or high dose, single or two shots; about 5 received placebo; per-sample allocation not given. Samples were taken on day 63 after the first vaccine or placebo injection. Measured with immunoSEQ multiplex PCR; TCRdb has only the in-frame clones, and not every one. Counted here are about 320,000 clones, roughly 88% occurring once; the ten biggest clones make up around 5.5%. The source material was peripheral blood, sampled in a trial of Ad26.COV2.S vaccine versus placebo. The receptors were gathered from a person aged 18-60 years who received the Ad26.COV2.S COVID-19 vaccine or a placebo.

This clone was seen once. V usage is TRBV19 and J usage is TRBJ1-4; TRBD1 agrees at 10 bases. The CDR3 extends over 13 amino acids. Germline CDR1 and CDR2: LNHDA and SQIVND (reference sequence). The V and J ends lost 10 bases and 5 bases, in that order; junction bases with no gene match: 4. In DNA, the CDR3 is TGTGCCACCAGGACAGGGGGGAATGAAAAACTGTTTTTT. Encoded protein: CATRTGGNEKLFF.

CDR3 bases: TGTGCCAGCAGCCCAACGTCGGGACAGGGGAGCCCTGAAGCTTTCTTT. Encoded protein: CASSPTSGQGSPEAFF. The V and J genes are TRBV11-3 and TRBJ1-1, with 10 nucleotides matching TRBD1. Germline trimming cut 5 bases from V and 6 bases from J; bases unmatched to any gene: 12. The CDR3 covers 16 residues. CDR1 is SGHNT and CDR2 is YENEEA in the germline V gene.